The 26 T cell receptor beta chains below were found in one sample sequenced in a study of T cell clones after liver transplantation. The assay was immunoSEQ multiplex PCR, and TCRdb's table has in-frame clones only and misses some. The sample contains roughly 70,000 clones, about 92% of which appear only once. The specimen comprised CD4+ T cells from blood, sampled before liver transplant. These receptors all stem from a human donor who received a liver transplant.

The chain joins TRBV6-1 to TRBJ2-5; TRBD1 or TRBD2 may be the D gene (5 bases each). The CDR3 runs to 17 residues. V gave up 1 base and J gave up 2 bases, with 17 bases separating them. Germline values: CDR1 MNHNS, CDR2 SASEGT. CDR3 protein: CASSEGVRGGGQETQYF. The CDR3 DNA follows: TGTGCCAGCAGTGAAGGGGTGAGGGGTGGTGGACAAGAGACCCAGTACTTC.

The chain recombines TRBV5-1 with TRBJ2-1, with TRBD2 identical over 8 bases. V lost 0 bases, J lost 7 bases, and 6 bases stayed unmatched. Germline V gene sequence: CDR1 SGHRS, CDR2 YFSETQ. The CDR3 sequence is 15 residues long. The CDR3 loop is CASSLDAGGNNEQFF. The CDR3 DNA reads TGCGCCAGCAGCTTGGATGCGGGAGGTAATAATGAGCAGTTCTTC.

The chain uses TRBV4-2 and TRBJ1-4, with D maybe TRBD1 (5 bases). This CDR3 spans 15 amino acids. Germline V gives CDR1 LGHNA, CDR2 YNFKEQ. V was clipped by 0 bases and J by 4 bases, with 9 bases between them. The CDR3 coding sequence is TGTGCCAGCAGCCAAGATTGGGGGGATAATGAAAAACTGTTTTTT. Residues: CASSQDWGDNEKLFF.

The chain couples TRBV11-2 to TRBJ2-5; 15 positions match TRBD2. The germline gives CDR1 SGHAT, CDR2 FQNNGV. The CDR3 length is 17 residues. J was trimmed by 1 base and V by 5 bases; bases with no gene match: 5. This CDR3 reads CASSPGLAGGLQETQYF. In DNA form, the CDR3 reads TGTGCCAGCAGCCCCGGACTAGCGGGAGGGCTCCAAGAGACCCAGTACTTC.

The V gene is TRBV7-3, the J gene TRBJ2-3; no definite D call. The CDR3 is 15 amino acids. V lost 5 bases and J 2 bases, leaving 14 bases between the germline ends. Germline assignment: CDR1 SGHTA and CDR2 FQGTGA. CDR3 sequence: CASSPTGTLTDTQYF. The DNA for the CDR3 is TGTGCCAGCAGCCCGACCGGTACACTCACAGATACGCAGTATTTT.

The rearrangement links TRBV5-6 to TRBJ2-7, with TRBD2 identical over 10 bases. CDR1 and CDR2 (germline): SGHDT, YYEEEE. The length of the CDR3 is 14 residues. The junction had 6 bases not matched to a gene; V was cut back by 5 bases and J by 4 bases. The DNA for the CDR3 is TGTGCCAGCAGGCGAGCGGGAGGGCGATACGAGCAGTACTTC. Protein product: CASRRAGGRYEQYF.

The chain joins TRBV9 to TRBJ1-2, with D tentatively TRBD1 (6 bases). V shed 4 bases and J shed 0 bases, with 19 bases lying between them. This CDR3 comprises 17 residues. Germline V gene data show CDR1 as SGDLS and CDR2 as YYNGEE. CDR3 DNA: TGTGCCAGCAGCAACTCCCTCTCACAGGGAACTAACTATGGCTACACCTTC. Amino acid sequence: CASSNSLSQGTNYGYTF.

The genes are TRBV4-1 and TRBJ2-1, with 7 bases matching TRBD1. CDR3 size: 15 residues. With 3 bases clipped from V and 9 bases from J, the junction kept 11 bases outside the gene matches. Per germline, CDR1 MGHRA and CDR2 YSYEKL. The CDR3 nucleotides read TGCGCCAGCAGCCATGGGGACAGCCCACCCGGTGAGCAGTTCTTC. Residues: CASSHGDSPPGEQFF.

This chain links TRBV2 with TRBJ1-6; D call uncertain. Germline V gives CDR1 SNHLY, CDR2 FYNNEI. The CDR3 is 15 residues long. V was trimmed by 1 base and J by 6 bases, leaving 10 bases between them. The CDR3 reads CASSEVVQANSPLHF. The CDR3 DNA sequence: TGTGCCAGCAGTGAAGTTGTGCAGGCTAATTCACCCCTCCACTTT.

This clone turned up a few times. The rearrangement joins TRBV7-9 to TRBJ1-5, with D unresolved. V was shortened by 1 base and J by 6 bases, with 7 bases between the two germline ends. There are 13 residues in the CDR3. The germline CDR1 and CDR2 sequences are SEHNR and FQNEAQ (reference sequence). The CDR3, as DNA: TGTGCCAGCAGCTTAGGGTCAGGTCAGCCCCAGCATTTT. Amino acids: CASSLGSGQPQHF.

The gene calls are TRBV6-1 and TRBJ2-7, with D perhaps TRBD1 or TRBD2 (5 bases each). Germline V gene data show CDR1 as MNHNS and CDR2 as SASEGT. This CDR3 has 14 residues. Trimming took 4 bases from V and 3 from J, leaving 13 bases between them. The CDR3 spells CASSGRTPVYEQYF. Here the CDR3 DNA reads TGTGCCAGCAGTGGGAGGACACCAGTCTACGAGCAGTACTTC.

V usage is TRBV29-1 and J usage is TRBJ2-7; either TRBD1 or TRBD2 may supply D (5 bases each). The CDR3 runs to 13 residues. Germline V gene lookup returns CDR1 SQVTM and CDR2 ANQGSEA. With 3 bases removed from V and 3 bases from J, the gap between germline ends came to 12 bases. CDR3 region: CSVDDSGGYEQYF. CDR3 coding DNA: TGCAGCGTTGACGACAGTGGGGGCTACGAGCAGTACTTC.

The chain links TRBV9 to TRBJ1-1; unclear D gene. This CDR3 has 14 amino acids. Between the trimmed V and J ends, which lost 1 base and 0 bases, there was a span of 7 bases. The germline V gene has CDR1 SGDLS and CDR2 YYNGEE. The CDR3 coding sequence is TGTGCCAGCAGCGTAACCCAGGTGAACACTGAAGCTTTCTTT. Its protein is CASSVTQVNTEAFF.

This sequence joins TRBV10-3 and TRBJ2-5; D call uncertain. Trimming took off 6 bases at V and 2 bases at J, with 10 bases between the two ends. CDR3 length: 13 amino acids. Germline values: CDR1 ENHRY, CDR2 SYGVKD. The CDR3 spells CAISPGWQETQYF. The CDR3 DNA is TGTGCCATCAGCCCGGGTTGGCAAGAGACCCAGTACTTC.

This clone occurred once. The chain joins TRBV7-8 to TRBJ2-7; 11 nucleotides align to TRBD2. Trimming took 5 bases from V and 0 from J; bases not matched to a gene: 6. This CDR3 comprises 16 residues. CDR1 SGHVS and CDR2 FQNEAQ come from the germline V gene. CDR3 nucleotides: TGTGCCAGCAGCCGCGGGACTAGCGGTAGCTCCTACGAGCAGTACTTC. Protein: CASSRGTSGSSYEQYF. Drawing the rest from reference TRBV7-8 and TRBJ2-7, the complete variable domain is GAGVSQSPRYKVAKRGQDVALRCDPISGHVSLFWYQQALGQGPEFLTYFQNEAQLDKSGLPSDRFFAERPEGSVSTLKIQRTQQEDSAVYLCASSRGTSGSSYEQYFGPGTRLTVT.

The sample holds one count of this clone. V usage is TRBV6-5 and J usage is TRBJ2-7, with 11 bases that match TRBD2. Germline V lookup: CDR1 MNHEY, CDR2 SVGAGI. The V and J ends lost 6 bases and 3 bases, in that order; junction bases with no gene match: 4. The CDR3 has 14 amino acids. This CDR3 reads CASSPGTSGYEQYF. The CDR3 DNA follows: TGTGCCAGCAGCCCTGGGACTAGCGGCTACGAGCAGTACTTC.

This sequence joins TRBV7-7 and TRBJ2-1; 8 bases match TRBD1. Per the germline V gene, CDR1 is SSHAT and CDR2 is FNYEAQ (reference sequence). Trimming took 5 bases from V and 7 from J; bases not matched to a gene: 13. This CDR3 has 16 amino acids. The CDR3 DNA is TGTGCCAGCAGCAGCGGACGACAGGGGCCGGGAAATGAGCAGTTCTTC. Translated, it gives CASSSGRQGPGNEQFF.

The V gene is TRBV29-1, the J gene TRBJ2-5, with a weak D call TRBD1 (5 bases). From germline, CDR1 is SQVTM and CDR2 ANQGSEA. The germline V and J ends were trimmed by 0 bases and 5 bases, with 10 bases remaining between them. The CDR3 has 13 amino acids. The CDR3 sequence: CSVEDGPGETQYF. In DNA form, the CDR3 reads TGCAGCGTTGAAGACGGACCAGGGGAGACCCAGTACTTC.

This sequence joins TRBV27 and TRBJ2-7; TRBD1 matches 8 bases. The germline CDR1 and CDR2 sequences are MNHEY and SMNVEV (reference sequence). V gave up 2 bases and J gave up 4 bases; unmatched junction bases: 10. The CDR3 is made up of 16 amino acids. CDR3 sequence: CASSLSPQGAQYEQYF. DNA for the CDR3: TGTGCCAGCAGTTTAAGCCCCCAGGGGGCGCAGTACGAGCAGTACTTC.

The chain links TRBV6-5 to TRBJ2-1; 11 bases map to TRBD2. Unmatched junction bases numbered 6, after V lost 2 bases and J lost 9 bases. This CDR3 is 15 amino acids long. The germline CDR1 and CDR2 sequences are MNHEY and SVGAGI. This chain's CDR3 is CASSYGIAGGGEQFF. CDR3 coding DNA: TGTGCCAGCAGTTACGGAATAGCGGGAGGGGGTGAGCAGTTCTTC.

V gene TRBV27 combines with J gene TRBJ1-5; D may be TRBD1 (6 bases). The V end was cut by 7 bases, the J end by 0 bases, with 10 bases between. CDR1 MNHEY and CDR2 SMNVEV come from the germline V gene (reference sequence). CDR3 length: 14 residues. This CDR3 is CASKDRYSNQPQHF. The CDR3 DNA is TGTGCCAGCAAGGACAGATATAGCAATCAGCCCCAGCATTTT.

The V gene is TRBV6-5, the J gene TRBJ2-5; no firm D call. Trimming left V 4 bases short and J 5 bases short, with 17 bases between. Germline V gives CDR1 MNHEY, CDR2 SVGAGI. The CDR3 length is 15 residues. The CDR3 here is CASSSGLRAQETQYF. CDR3 nucleotides: TGTGCCAGCAGTTCAGGTCTTCGAGCTCAGGAGACCCAGTACTTC.

The chain recombines TRBV7-7 with TRBJ2-5, with 8 bases matching TRBD2. The CDR3 totals 12 residues. Looked up from germline, CDR1 is SSHAT and CDR2 is FNYEAQ (reference sequence). V gave up 5 bases and J gave up 11 bases; unmatched junction bases: 7. The CDR3 loop reads CASSATGGEQYF. CDR3 sequence (DNA): TGTGCCAGCAGCGCCACGGGAGGGGAGCAGTACTTC. Based on the CDR3 plus reference TRBV7-7 and TRBJ2-5, the full variable domain is GAGVSQSPRYKVTKRGQDVTLRCDPISSHATLYWYQQALGQGPEFLTYFNYEAQPDKSGLPSDRFSAERPEGSISTLTIQRTEQRDSAMYRCASSATGGEQYFGPGTRLLVL.

V and J are TRBV4-1 and TRBJ2-7; the match to TRBD1 covers 10 bases. The CDR3 sequence is 15 residues long. Germline V CDR1 and CDR2: MGHRA, YSYEKL. V shed 5 bases, J shed 5 bases, and the junction held 9 bases outside the gene matches. DNA for the CDR3: TGCGCCAGCAGCGCTCAAGGGACAGGGGTTAACGAGCAGTACTTC. Translated, it gives CASSAQGTGVNEQYF.

This chain joins TRBV7-8 and TRBJ1-2, with 7 bases aligning to TRBD1. The CDR3 is 18 amino acids. V shed 4 bases, J shed 7 bases, and the junction held 21 bases outside the gene matches. In germline, CDR1 is SGHVS, CDR2 FQNEAQ. CDR3 region: CASSYSRDRRFHATGYTF. The CDR3 DNA is TGTGCCAGCAGCTATTCTCGGGACAGAAGATTTCATGCTACTGGCTACACCTTC. Looking up the rest from reference TRBV7-8 and TRBJ1-2 gives the full variable domain: GAGVSQSPRYKVAKRGQDVALRCDPISGHVSLFWYQQALGQGPEFLTYFQNEAQLDKSGLPSDRFFAERPEGSVSTLKIQRTQQEDSAVYLCASSYSRDRRFHATGYTFGSGTRLTVV.

This chain connects TRBV19 to TRBJ1-3; D gene uncertain. The CDR3 has 16 residues. Germline V gives CDR1 LNHDA, CDR2 SQIVND (reference sequence). V shed 0 bases and J shed 4 bases, with 13 bases lying between them. CDR3 sequence (DNA): TGTGCCAGTAGTATAGATCTATCGGGGATCGGAAACACCATATATTTT. The encoded protein is CASSIDLSGIGNTIYF.